This T cell receptor beta chain was captured by sequencing in a study of graft-versus-host responses after intestinal transplantation. Turning to the study itself: The study gave all recipients anti-thymocyte globulin induction, then tacrolimus and steroids for 2 to 3 years.

Findings and limits, study-wide: Peak circulating GvH clone levels tracked with early post-transplant HvG declines. Recipient marrow harbored GvH clones, some of which surfaced first in ileum or blood.

From germline, CDR1 is SGHNT and CDR2 YYREEE (reference sequence). Trimming pared 0 bases from V and 5 bases from J, leaving 9 bases between. CDR3 length: 14 residues. A remark on this clone: Antigen: not known.

The repertoire was sequenced with immunoSEQ multiplex PCR; TCRdb's copy has only in-frame clones and lacks some. In the table there are approximately 77,000 clones, around 90% of which are singletons. This chain links TRBV5-4 with TRBJ2-1, with D maybe TRBD2 (6 bases). This TCR came from a human donor who received an intestinal transplant. The source was unstimulated CD4+ T cells sorted from spleen or lymph node cells, collected before intestinal transplant. CDR3 in DNA: TGTGCCAGCAGCTTGGGACGGAGGGACAATGAGCAGTTCTTC. Translated: CASSLGRRDNEQFF.